The source of this T cell receptor (beta chain) is a study of cytotoxic CD8 clonotypes in ibrutinib-treated CLL. This CDR3 is 15 amino acids long. Germline V CDR1 and CDR2: MNHEY, SVGAGI. V lost 0 bases and J 5 bases, leaving 13 bases between the germline ends. This clone was picked up a small number of times. Assay used: immunoSEQ multiplex PCR; TCRdb lists only in-frame clones, some missing. Among around 50,000 clones listed, over 55% were seen once. The sequence was collected from a human donor with chronic lymphocytic leukemia. This chain connects TRBV6-5 to TRBJ2-5; D not certain. Sequences were derived from PBMCs, sampled after 24 months of ibrutinib treatment. CDR3 bases: TGTGCCAGCAGTTACTCGATAGCCGCCTCGGAGACCCAGTACTTC. It is translated as CASSYSIAASETQYF.